The entry that follows covers one T cell receptor beta chain sequence. This CDR3 has 18 residues. The record originates from a study of blood T cell repertoires in COVID-19. Study in general: COVID-19 samples, acute and convalescent, were from the United States, Italy and Spain. Sources were T cells, B-cell-depleted T cells, or PBMCs; the material itself was cDNA or gDNA.

As originally analysed: Estimation of nucleated cell counts was performed using reference gene primer amplification. The data were produced by immunoSEQ multiplex PCR, yet TCRdb's version contains in-frame clones alone and is incomplete. The DNA was the basis for D and trimming; V, J and clone size are from that table. The sample holds over 200,000 clones, about 91% seen once. V and J are TRBV21-1 and TRBJ1-6; the table's D call, TRBD1, has no DNA check behind it. TRBV21-1 is given as a pseudogene. The receptor was derived from a woman aged 40 to 50 with acute COVID-19. Sequencing was carried out using PBMCs or T cells enriched from blood (not recorded which). The CDR3 DNA reads as TGTGCCAGCAGCAAAGTCCGTTCCGTAGGGGGCTCCATTTCACCCCTCCACTTT. Its protein product is CASSKVRSVGGSISPLHF.